This T cell receptor (beta chain) originates from a study of cytomegalovirus exposure and HLA in healthy donors. The CDR3 is made up of 15 amino acids. Germline V CDR1 and CDR2: SGHTS, YDEGEE. Unmatched junction bases numbered 6, after V lost 4 bases and J lost 5 bases. The study's findings and limits: Researchers left out some V segments, among them TRBV6-2 and TRBV6-3, as indistinguishable. There was a cluster of highly shared sequence variants that was likely a sequencing artifact. CMV serostatus was the only recorded immune exposure for donors. Later examination showed HLA-associated TCR beta chains had greater clonal expansion than equally common others.

Points on this clone: Its antigen is not identified.

Researchers ran the PCR with 60 Vbeta and 13 Jbeta primers. Only in-frame clones appear in the TCRdb table, and some are missing; sequencing was by immunoSEQ multiplex PCR. The sample shows around 160,000 clones, roughly 80% of them seen only once. This sequence joins TRBV5-8 and TRBJ1-5; 10 positions agree with TRBD1. The material sequenced was PBMCs. The receptor comes from a human donor in good health. As DNA, the CDR3 is TGTGCCAGCAGCGTGCGGACAGGGGGACATCAGCCCCAGCATTTT. Translating gives CASSVRTGGHQPQHF.